Sequencing of this TCR beta chain was carried out in a study of beta chain features in type 1 diabetes. Study observations and caveats: Compared to healthy donors, patients appeared to have naive, central memory and Treg TCRB repertoires that were more alike.

The isolated RNA, all of it, was reverse transcribed, so expressed TCRB transcripts were what got sequenced. Clones were read by immunoSEQ multiplex PCR, and TCRdb kept only the in-frame ones, dropping some. Altogether around 290,000 clones are present, roughly 8% being singletons, with the ten largest covering roughly 1%. This clone was counted a few times. What it binds is not known. The germline V and J ends were trimmed by 7 bases and 5 bases, with 12 bases remaining between them. CDR3 length equals 11 residues. CDR1 is SQVTM, CDR2 ANQGSEA, per germline. The chain recombines TRBV29-1 with TRBJ2-7; unclear D gene. Input material: central memory CD4+ T cells from blood. The clonotype was recovered from a woman younger than 35 in good health. The CDR3 DNA reads as TGCAGCGCAACCGCCGCCGACGAGCAGTACTTC. This sequence encodes CSATAADEQYF.